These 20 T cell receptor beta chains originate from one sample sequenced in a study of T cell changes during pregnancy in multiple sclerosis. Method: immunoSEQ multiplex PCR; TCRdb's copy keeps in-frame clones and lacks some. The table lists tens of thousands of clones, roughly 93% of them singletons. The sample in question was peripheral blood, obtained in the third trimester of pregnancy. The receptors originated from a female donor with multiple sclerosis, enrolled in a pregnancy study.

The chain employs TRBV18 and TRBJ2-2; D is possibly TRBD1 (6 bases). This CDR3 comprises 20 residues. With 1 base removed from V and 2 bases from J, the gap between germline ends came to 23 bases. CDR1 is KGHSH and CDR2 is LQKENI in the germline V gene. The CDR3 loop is CASSPRGYRRLQGNTGELFF. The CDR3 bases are TGTGCCAGCTCACCACGAGGCTATCGGCGGTTACAGGGAAACACCGGGGAGCTGTTTTTT. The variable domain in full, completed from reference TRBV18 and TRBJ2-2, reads NAGVMQNPRHLVRRRGQEARLRCSPMKGHSHVYWYRQLPEEGLKFMVYLQKENIIDESGMPKERFSAEFPKEGPSILRIQQVVRGDSAAYFCASSPRGYRRLQGNTGELFFGEGSRLTVL.

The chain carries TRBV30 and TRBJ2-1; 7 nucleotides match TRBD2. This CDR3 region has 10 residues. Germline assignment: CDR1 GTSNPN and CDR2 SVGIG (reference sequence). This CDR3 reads CSGGYNEQFF. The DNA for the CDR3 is TGTTCGGGGGGATACAATGAGCAGTTCTTC. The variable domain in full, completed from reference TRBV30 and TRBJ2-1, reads SQTIHQWPATLVQPVGSPLSLECTVEGTSNPNLYWYRQAAGRGLQLLFYSVGIGQISSEVPQNLSASRPQDRQFILSSKKLLLSDSGFYLCSGGYNEQFFGPGTRLTVL.

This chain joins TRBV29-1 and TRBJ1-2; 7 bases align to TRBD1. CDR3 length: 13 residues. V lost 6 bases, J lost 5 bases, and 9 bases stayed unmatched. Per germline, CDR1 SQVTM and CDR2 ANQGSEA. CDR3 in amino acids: CSVLTGSRYGYTF. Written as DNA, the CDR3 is TGCAGCGTGTTGACAGGGAGTAGATATGGCTACACCTTC.

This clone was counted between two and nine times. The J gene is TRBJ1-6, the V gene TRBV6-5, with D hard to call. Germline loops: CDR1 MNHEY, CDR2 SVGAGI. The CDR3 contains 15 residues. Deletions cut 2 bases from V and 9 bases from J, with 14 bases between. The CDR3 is CASSYLDSSGSPLHF. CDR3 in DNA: TGTGCCAGCAGTTACCTCGACTCCAGTGGTTCACCCCTCCACTTT.

The CDR3 loop reads CASCRRGQDNEQFF. CDR3 nucleotides: TGTGCCAGCTGCCGGAGGGGGCAAGACAATGAGCAGTTCTTC. The rearrangement uses TRBV2 and TRBJ2-1; TRBD1 might be the D (7 bases). This CDR3 contains 14 residues. The ends were cut back, 8 bases at V and 5 bases at J, with 16 bases in the middle. Germline V gene sequence: CDR1 SNHLY, CDR2 FYNNEI.

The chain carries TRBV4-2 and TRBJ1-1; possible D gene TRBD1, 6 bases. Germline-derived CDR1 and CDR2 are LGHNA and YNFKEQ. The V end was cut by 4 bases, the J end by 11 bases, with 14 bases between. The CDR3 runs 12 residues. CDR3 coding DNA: TGTGCCAGCAGCCTCGTCAGGGGAGGGGCTTTCTTT. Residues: CASSLVRGGAFF.

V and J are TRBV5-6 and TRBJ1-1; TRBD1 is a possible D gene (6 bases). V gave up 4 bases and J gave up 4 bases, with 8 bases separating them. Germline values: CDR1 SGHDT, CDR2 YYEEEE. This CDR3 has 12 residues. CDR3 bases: TGTGCCAGCAGCGAAGGGGGCACTGAAGCTTTCTTT. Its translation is CASSEGGTEAFF.

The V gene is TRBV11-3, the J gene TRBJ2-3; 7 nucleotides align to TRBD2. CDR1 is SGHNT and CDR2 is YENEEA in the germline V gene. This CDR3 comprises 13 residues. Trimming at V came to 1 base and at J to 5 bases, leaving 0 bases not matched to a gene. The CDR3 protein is CASSLAGGDTQYF. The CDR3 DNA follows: TGTGCCAGCAGCTTAGCGGGGGGAGATACGCAGTATTTT.

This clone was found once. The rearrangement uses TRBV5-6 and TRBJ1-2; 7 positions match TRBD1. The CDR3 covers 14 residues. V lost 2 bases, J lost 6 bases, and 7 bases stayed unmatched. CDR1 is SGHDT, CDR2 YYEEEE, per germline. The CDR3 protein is CASSFGTDLNGYTF. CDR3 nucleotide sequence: TGTGCCAGCAGCTTCGGGACAGATCTTAATGGCTACACCTTC. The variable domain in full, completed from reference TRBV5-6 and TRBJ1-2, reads DAGVTQSPTHLIKTRGQQVTLRCSPKSGHDTVSWYQQALGQGPQFIFQYYEEEERQRGNFPDRFSGHQFPNYSSELNVNALLLGDSALYLCASSFGTDLNGYTFGSGTRLTVV.

CDR3 loop: CASSPPLIGYTF. CDR3 sequence (DNA): TGTGCCAGCAGTCCACCCCTAATTGGCTACACCTTC. The J gene is TRBJ1-2, the V gene TRBV7-9, with unresolved D. The ends were cut back, 6 bases at V and 7 bases at J, with 12 bases in the middle. The germline V gene has CDR1 SEHNR and CDR2 FQNEAQ (reference sequence). CDR3 length: 12 residues.

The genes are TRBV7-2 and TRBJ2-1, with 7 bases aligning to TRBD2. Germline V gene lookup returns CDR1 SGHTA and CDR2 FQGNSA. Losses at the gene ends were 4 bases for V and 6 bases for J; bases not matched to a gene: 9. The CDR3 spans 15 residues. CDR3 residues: CASSWSSGASNEQFF. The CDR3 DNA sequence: TGTGCCAGCAGCTGGTCTAGCGGCGCCTCCAATGAGCAGTTCTTC. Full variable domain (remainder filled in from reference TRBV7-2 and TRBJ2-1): GAGVSQSPSNKVTEKGKDVELRCDPISGHTALYWYRQSLGQGLEFLIYFQGNSAPDKSGLPSDRFSAERTGGSVSTLTIQRTQQEDSAVYLCASSWSSGASNEQFFGPGTRLTVL.

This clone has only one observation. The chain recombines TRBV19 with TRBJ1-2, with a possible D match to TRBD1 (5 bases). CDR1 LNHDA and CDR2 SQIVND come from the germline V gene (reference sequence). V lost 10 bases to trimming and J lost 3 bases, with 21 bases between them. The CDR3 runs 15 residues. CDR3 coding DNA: TGTGCCACCCAGTACTGGTACAGGAACCACTATGGCTACACCTTC. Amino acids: CATQYWYRNHYGYTF.

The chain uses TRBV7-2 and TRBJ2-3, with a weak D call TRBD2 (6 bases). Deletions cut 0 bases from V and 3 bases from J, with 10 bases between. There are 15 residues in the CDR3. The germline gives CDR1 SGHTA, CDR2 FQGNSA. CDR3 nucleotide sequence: TGTGCCAGCAGCTTAGCTTCGACTAGTACAGATACGCAGTATTTT. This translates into CASSLASTSTDTQYF.

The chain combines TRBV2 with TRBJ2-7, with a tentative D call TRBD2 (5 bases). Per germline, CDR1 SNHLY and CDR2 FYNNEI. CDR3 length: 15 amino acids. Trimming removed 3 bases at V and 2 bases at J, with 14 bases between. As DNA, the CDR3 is TGTGCCAGCAGTGAGGGCGGGCTAGCTGCCTACGAGCAGTACTTC. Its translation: CASSEGGLAAYEQYF.

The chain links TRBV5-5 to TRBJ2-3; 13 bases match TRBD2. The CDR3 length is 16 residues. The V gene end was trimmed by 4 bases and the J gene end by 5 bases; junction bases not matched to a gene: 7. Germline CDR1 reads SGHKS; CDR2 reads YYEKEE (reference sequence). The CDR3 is CASSQGLAGALDTQYF. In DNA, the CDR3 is TGTGCCAGCAGCCAAGGACTAGCGGGGGCTCTAGATACGCAGTATTTT.

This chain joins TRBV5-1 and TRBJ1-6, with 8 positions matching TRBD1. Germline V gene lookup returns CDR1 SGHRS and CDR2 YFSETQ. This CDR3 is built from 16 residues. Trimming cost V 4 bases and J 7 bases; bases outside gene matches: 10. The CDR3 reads CASSPSGQVMNSPLHF. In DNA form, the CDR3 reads TGCGCCAGCAGCCCATCGGGACAGGTGATGAATTCACCCCTCCACTTT.

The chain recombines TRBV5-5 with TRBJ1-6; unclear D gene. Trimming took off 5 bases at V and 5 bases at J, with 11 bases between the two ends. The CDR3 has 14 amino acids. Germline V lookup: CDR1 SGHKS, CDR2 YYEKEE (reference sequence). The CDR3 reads CASRPRADNSPLHF. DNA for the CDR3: TGTGCCAGCAGACCGCGGGCAGATAATTCACCCCTCCACTTT. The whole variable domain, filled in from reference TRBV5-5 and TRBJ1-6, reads DAGVTQSPTHLIKTRGQQVTLRCSPISGHKSVSWYQQVLGQGPQFIFQYYEKEERGRGNFPDRFSARQFPNYSSELNVNALLLGDSALYLCASRPRADNSPLHFGNGTRLTVT.

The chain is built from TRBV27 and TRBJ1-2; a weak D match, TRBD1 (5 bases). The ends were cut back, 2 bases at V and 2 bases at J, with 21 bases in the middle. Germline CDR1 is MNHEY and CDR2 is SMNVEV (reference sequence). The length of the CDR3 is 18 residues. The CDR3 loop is CASSLHGRALYRNYGYTF. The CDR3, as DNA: TGTGCCAGCAGTTTACATGGCAGGGCTCTTTACCGAAACTATGGCTACACCTTC.

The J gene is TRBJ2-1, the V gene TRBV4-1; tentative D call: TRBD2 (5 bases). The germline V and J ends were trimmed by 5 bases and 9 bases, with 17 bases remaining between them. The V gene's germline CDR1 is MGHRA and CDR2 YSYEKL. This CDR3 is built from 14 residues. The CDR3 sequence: CASSVRAQSGEQFF. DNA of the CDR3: TGCGCCAGCAGCGTCCGGGCCCAAAGCGGTGAGCAGTTCTTC.

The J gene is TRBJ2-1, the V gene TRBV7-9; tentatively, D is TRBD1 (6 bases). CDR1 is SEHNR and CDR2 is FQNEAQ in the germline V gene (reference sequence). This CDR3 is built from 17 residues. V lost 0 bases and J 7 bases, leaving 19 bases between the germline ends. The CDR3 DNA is TGTGCCAGCAGCTTAGCGGTTGGGGGCGCCGATTTGAATGAGCAGTTCTTC. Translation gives CASSLAVGGADLNEQFF.